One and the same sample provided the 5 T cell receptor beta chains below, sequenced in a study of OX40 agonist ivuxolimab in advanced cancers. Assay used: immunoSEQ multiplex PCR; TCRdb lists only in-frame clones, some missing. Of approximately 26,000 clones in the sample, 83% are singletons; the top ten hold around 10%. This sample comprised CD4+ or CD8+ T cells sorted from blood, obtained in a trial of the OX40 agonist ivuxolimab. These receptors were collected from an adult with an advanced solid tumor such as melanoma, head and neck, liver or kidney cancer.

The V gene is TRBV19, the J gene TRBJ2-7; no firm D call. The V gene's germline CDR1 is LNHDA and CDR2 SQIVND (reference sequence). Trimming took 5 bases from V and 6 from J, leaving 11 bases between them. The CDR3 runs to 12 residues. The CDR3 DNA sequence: TGTGCCAGTAGTTATAGTGGTTCCGAGCAGTACTTC. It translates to CASSYSGSEQYF.

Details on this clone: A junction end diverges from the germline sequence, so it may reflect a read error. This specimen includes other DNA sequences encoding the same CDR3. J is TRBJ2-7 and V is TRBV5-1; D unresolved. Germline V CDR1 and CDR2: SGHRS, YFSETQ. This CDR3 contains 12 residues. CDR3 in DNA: TGCGCTAGCAGCTTAGGATACGGCGAGCAGTACTTC. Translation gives CASSLGYGEQYF.

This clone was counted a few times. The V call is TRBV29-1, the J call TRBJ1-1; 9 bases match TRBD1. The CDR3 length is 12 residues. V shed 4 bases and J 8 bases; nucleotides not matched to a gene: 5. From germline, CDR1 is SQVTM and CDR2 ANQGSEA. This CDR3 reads CSVGEQGAEAFF. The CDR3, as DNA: TGCAGCGTTGGGGAACAGGGGGCGGAAGCTTTCTTT.

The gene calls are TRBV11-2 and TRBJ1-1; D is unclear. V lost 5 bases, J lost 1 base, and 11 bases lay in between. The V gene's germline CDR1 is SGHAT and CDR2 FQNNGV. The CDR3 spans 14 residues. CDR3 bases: TGTGCCAGCAGCCAATGGACGGCGAACACTGAAGCTTTCTTT. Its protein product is CASSQWTANTEAFF.

CDR3 in amino acids: CASSSPAANYGYTF. CDR3 sequence (DNA): TGTGCCAGCAGTTCCCCAGCCGCTAACTATGGCTACACCTTC. This chain links TRBV27 with TRBJ1-2, with D uncertain. CDR3 size: 14 residues. Trimming took off 4 bases at V and 0 bases at J, with 9 bases between the two ends. The V gene's germline CDR1 is MNHEY and CDR2 SMNVEV (reference sequence).